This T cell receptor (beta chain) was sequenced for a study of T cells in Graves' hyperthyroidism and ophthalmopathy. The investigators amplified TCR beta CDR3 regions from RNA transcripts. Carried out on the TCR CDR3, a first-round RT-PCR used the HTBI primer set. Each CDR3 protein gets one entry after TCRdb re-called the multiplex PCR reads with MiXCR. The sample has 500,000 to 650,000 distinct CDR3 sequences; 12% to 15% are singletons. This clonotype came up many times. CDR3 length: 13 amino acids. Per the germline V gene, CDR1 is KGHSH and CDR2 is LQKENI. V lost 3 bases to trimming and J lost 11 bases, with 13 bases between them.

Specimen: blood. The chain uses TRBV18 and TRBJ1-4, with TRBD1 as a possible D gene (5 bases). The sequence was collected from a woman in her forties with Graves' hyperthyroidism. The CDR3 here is CASSPEPGLKLFF. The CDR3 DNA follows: TGTGCCAGCTCACCGGAACCGGGGCTTAAACTGTTTTTT.